This section outlines one TCR beta chain sequence together with its context. These data are taken from a study of blood T cell repertoires in COVID-19. About the study: Collection of acute and convalescent COVID-19 samples took place in the United States, Italy and Spain. Sample material is recorded as cDNA or gDNA derived from T cells, B-cell-depleted T cells, or PBMCs.

Germline loops: CDR1 SGHVS, CDR2 FQNEAQ. Between the trimmed V and J ends, which lost 5 bases and 4 bases, there was a span of 9 bases. This CDR3 has 13 amino acids. TCRdb keeps only in-frame clones here, not all; method: immunoSEQ multiplex PCR. This table has 100,000 or so clones, roughly nine tenths appearing once. The chain joins TRBV7-8 to TRBJ1-5; D possibly corresponds to TRBD1 (6 bases). The material sequenced was peripheral blood. This TCR came from a man aged 50 to 59 with active COVID-19. The CDR3 DNA follows: TGTGCCAGCAGCCCGAGGGGGAATCAGCCCCAGCATTTT. Translated: CASSPRGNQPQHF.